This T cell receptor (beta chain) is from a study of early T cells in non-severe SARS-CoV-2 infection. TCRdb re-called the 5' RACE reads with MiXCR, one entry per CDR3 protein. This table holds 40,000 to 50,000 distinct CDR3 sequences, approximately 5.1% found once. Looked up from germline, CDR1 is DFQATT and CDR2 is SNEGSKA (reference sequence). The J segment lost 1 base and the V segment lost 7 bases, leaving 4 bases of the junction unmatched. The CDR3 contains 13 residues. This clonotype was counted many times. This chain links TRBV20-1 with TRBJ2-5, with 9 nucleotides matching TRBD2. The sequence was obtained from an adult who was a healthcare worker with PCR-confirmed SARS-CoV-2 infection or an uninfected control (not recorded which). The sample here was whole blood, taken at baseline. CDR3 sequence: CSVRGLAQETQYF. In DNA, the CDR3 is TGCAGTGTGAGGGGACTAGCCCAAGAGACCCAGTACTTC.